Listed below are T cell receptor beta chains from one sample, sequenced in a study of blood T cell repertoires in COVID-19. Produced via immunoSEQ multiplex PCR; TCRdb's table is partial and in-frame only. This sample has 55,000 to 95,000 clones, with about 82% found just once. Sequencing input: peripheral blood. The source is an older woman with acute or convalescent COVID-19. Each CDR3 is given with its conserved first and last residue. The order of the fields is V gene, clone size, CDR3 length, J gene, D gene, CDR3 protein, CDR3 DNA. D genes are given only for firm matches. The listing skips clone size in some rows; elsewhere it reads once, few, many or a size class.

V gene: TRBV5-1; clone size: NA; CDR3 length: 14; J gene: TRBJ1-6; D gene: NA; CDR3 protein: CASSLGQEISPLHF; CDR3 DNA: TGCGCCAGCAGCTTGGGACAAGAGATTTCACCCCTCCACTTT
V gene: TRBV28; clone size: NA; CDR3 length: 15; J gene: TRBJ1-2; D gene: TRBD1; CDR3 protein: CASSSPGQGTYGYTF; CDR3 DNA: TGTGCCAGCAGTTCCCCGGGACAGGGAACCTATGGCTACACCTTC
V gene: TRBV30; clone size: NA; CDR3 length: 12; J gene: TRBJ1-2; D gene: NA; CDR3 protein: CACSRGNYGYTF; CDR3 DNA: TGTGCCTGCTCCCGCGGTAACTATGGCTACACCTTC
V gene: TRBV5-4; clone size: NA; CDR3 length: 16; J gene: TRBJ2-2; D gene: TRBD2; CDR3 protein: CASRGLAGDDTGELFF; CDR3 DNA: TGTGCCAGCAGAGGACTAGCGGGAGACGACACCGGGGAGCTGTTTTTT
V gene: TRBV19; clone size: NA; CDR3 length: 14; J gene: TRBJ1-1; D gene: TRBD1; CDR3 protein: CASSISQGGKEAFF; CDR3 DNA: TGTGCCAGTAGTATCTCACAGGGGGGTAAGGAAGCTTTCTTT
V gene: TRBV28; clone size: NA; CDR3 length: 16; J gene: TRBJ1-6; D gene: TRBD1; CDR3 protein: CASIRLGTGLESPLHF; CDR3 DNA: TGTGCCAGCATTCGTCTAGGGACAGGGCTGGAATCACCCCTCCACTTT
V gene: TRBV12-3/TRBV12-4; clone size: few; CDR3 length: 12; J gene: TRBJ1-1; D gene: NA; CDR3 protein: CASSLTSTEAFF; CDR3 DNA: TGTGCCAGCAGTTTAACGAGCACTGAAGCTTTCTTT
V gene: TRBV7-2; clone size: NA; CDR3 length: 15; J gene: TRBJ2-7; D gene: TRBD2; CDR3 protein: CASSFIAGGPDEQYF; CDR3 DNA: TGTGCCAGCAGCTTTATAGCGGGGGGGCCCGACGAGCAGTACTTC
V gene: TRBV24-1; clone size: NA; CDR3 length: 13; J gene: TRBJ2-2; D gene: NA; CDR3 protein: CATSSGWTGELFF; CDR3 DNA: TGTGCCACCAGTTCGGGTTGGACCGGGGAGCTGTTTTTT
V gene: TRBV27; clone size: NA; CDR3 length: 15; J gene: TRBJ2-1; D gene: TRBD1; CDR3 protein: CASRWDSRSYNEQFF; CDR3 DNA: TGTGCCAGCAGGTGGGACAGCCGCTCCTACAATGAGCAGTTCTTC
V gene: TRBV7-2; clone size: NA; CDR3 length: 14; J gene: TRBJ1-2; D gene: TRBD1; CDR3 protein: CASRSRRDSVGYTF; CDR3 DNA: TGTGCCAGCAGATCCCGCCGGGACAGTGTTGGCTACACCTTC
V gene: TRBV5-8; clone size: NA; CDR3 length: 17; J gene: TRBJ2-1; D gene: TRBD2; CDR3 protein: CASSLTSGGYSYNEQFF; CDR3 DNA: TGTGCCAGCAGCTTAACTAGCGGGGGGTACTCCTACAATGAGCAGTTCTTC
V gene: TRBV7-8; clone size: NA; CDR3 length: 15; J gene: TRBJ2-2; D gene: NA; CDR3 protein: CASSLGRGNTGELFF; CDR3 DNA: TGTGCCAGCAGCTTGGGCAGGGGGAACACCGGGGAGCTGTTTTTT
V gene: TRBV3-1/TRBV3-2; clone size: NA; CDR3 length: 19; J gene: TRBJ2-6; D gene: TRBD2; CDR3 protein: CASRSNRDLREAGANVLTF; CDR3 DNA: TGTGCCAGCAGATCGAACCGGGACCTACGGGAGGCAGGGGCCAACGTCCTGACTTTC
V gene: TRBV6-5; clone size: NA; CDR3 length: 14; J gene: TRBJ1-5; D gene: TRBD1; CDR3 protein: CASSPDRGNQPQHF; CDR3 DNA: TGTGCCAGCAGCCCGGACAGGGGAAATCAGCCCCAGCATTTT
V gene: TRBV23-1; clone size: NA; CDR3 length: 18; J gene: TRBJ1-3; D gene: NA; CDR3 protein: CASSQSNSILFSGNTIYF; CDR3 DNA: TGCGCCAGCAGTCAATCGAACAGCATATTATTTTCTGGAAACACCATATATTTT
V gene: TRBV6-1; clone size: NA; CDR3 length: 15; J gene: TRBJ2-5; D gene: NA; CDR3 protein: CASSSDARSGETQYF; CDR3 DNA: TGTGCCAGCAGTTCGGACGCCCGGAGCGGAGAGACCCAGTACTTC
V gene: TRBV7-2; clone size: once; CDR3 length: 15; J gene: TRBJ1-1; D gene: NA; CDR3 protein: CASSPGQQLNTEAFF; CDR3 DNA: TGTGCCAGCAGCCCTGGCCAGCAACTAAACACTGAAGCTTTCTTT
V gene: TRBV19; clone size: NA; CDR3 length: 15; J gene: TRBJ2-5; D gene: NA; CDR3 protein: CASSILRGGQETQYF; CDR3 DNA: TGTGCCAGTAGTATACTGCGTGGCGGGCAAGAGACCCAGTACTTC
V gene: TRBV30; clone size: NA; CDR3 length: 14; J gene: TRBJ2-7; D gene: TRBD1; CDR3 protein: CAWSGTGASYEQYF; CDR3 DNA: TGTGCCTGGAGTGGGACAGGGGCCTCCTACGAGCAGTACTTC